Each of the 12 T cell receptor beta chains below was sequenced from the same sample in a study of metastatic and nonmetastatic thyroid tumors. Among the patients, none had received any treatment before thyroid surgery. TCRdb reanalyzed the PCR reads with MiXCR. The data show 100,000 or so clones, about 15% seen once. Sequencing was performed on blood. All receptors come from a female donor with papillary thyroid cancer or a benign thyroid nodule (not recorded which). Some clones in this sample may be carry-over from other donors' samples.

Ten or more counts support this clone. This sequence joins TRBV11-1 and TRBJ1-2; 7 bases are a match to TRBD1. V shed 1 base and J 2 bases; nucleotides not matched to a gene: 13. Germline loops: CDR1 SGHAT, CDR2 FQDESV (reference sequence). CDR3 length: 18 amino acids. The CDR3 loop is CASSLVGGTAPRNYGYTF. CDR3 DNA sequence: TGTGCCAGCAGCTTAGTAGGCGGGACAGCACCTCGAAACTATGGCTACACCTTC.

This clone was seen repeatedly, ten times or more. This chain uses TRBV15 with TRBJ2-7, with D maybe TRBD2 (5 bases). Between the trimmed V and J ends, which lost 0 bases and 6 bases, there was a span of 9 bases. This CDR3 has 13 residues. Germline assignment: CDR1 LNHNV and CDR2 YYDKDF (reference sequence). The chain's CDR3 is CATSRDREGEQYF. The CDR3 DNA reads as TGTGCCACCAGCAGAGATCGCGAGGGCGAGCAGTACTTC.

Note on this clone: Since a much larger clone is just one base distant, this may be a read error. J is TRBJ2-3 and V is TRBV5-1, with D perhaps TRBD1 (6 bases). CDR1 and CDR2 from the germline V gene are SGHRS and YFSETQ. Trimming stripped 0 bases from V and 0 bases from J, with 11 bases between. The CDR3 runs 16 residues. The CDR3: CASSLGLGHSTDTQYF. CDR3 in DNA: TGCGCCAGCAGCTTGGGCCTGGGACATAGCACAGATACGCAGTATTTT. The full variable domain, its missing parts supplied by reference TRBV5-1 and TRBJ2-3, is KAGVTQTPRYLIKTRGQQVTLSCSPISGHRSVSWYQQTPGQGLQFLFEYFSETQRNKGNFPGRFSGRQFSNSRSEMNVSTLELGDSALYLCASSLGLGHSTDTQYFGPGTRLTVL.

This clone was seen ten or more times. This rearrangement joins TRBV5-1 to TRBJ2-1; 7 bases are a match to TRBD1. The germline V gene encodes CDR1 SGHRS and CDR2 YFSETQ. V gave up 3 bases and J gave up 6 bases; unmatched junction bases: 9. The CDR3 spans 15 residues. CDR3 region: CASSSRGSGGNEQFF. In DNA form, the CDR3 reads TGCGCCAGCAGCTCCCGGGGCTCAGGGGGCAATGAGCAGTTCTTC.

Many counts were recorded for this clone. The rearrangement uses TRBV10-2 and TRBJ1-2; 8 positions agree with TRBD1. After removal of 5 bases from V and 5 bases from J, the junction contained 7 bases not matched to a gene. The CDR3 has 14 residues. Germline lookup yields CDR1 WSHSY and CDR2 SAAADI. The CDR3 spells CASSPPQGAYGYTF. In DNA form, the CDR3 reads TGCGCCAGCAGTCCACCCCAGGGGGCTTATGGCTACACCTTC.

This clone was seen repeatedly, ten times or more. V usage is TRBV27 and J usage is TRBJ1-6; 7 nucleotides agree with TRBD1. From germline, CDR1 is MNHEY and CDR2 SMNVEV (reference sequence). V lost 2 bases and J lost 6; bases outside the gene matches: 7. CDR3 length equals 16 residues. The CDR3 nucleotides read TGTGCCAGCAGTTTAAGGACCGGGACAGCTAATTCACCCCTCCACTTT. It codes for CASSLRTGTANSPLHF.

Concerning this clone: One end of the junction is discordant with germline, which a read error may explain. Other DNA variants within this sample encode the same CDR3. The V and J genes are TRBV6-1 and TRBJ2-5; 16 nucleotides line up with TRBD2. CDR1 is MNHNS, CDR2 SASEGT, per germline. The CDR3 consists of 18 residues. The CDR3 DNA reads TGCGCCAGCAGTAAGCCTGCGGGACTAGCGGGGGGGCGTGAGACCCAGTACTTC. Translated: CASSKPAGLAGGRETQYF.

This clone was detected a few times. The chain uses TRBV10-3 and TRBJ2-7; 9 bases match TRBD1. This CDR3 has 14 amino acids. V trimming: 7 bases; J trimming: 0 bases; junction bases outside the gene matches: 4. CDR1 is ENHRY, CDR2 SYGVKD, per germline. The CDR3 here is CAIIRDRVSYEQYF. Here the CDR3 DNA reads TGTGCCATCATCCGGGACAGGGTCTCCTACGAGCAGTACTTC.

This clone was recorded at least ten times. The gene calls are TRBV9 and TRBJ1-2; D gene ambiguous. The CDR3 sequence is 14 residues long. V lost 3 bases and J 8 bases, leaving 17 bases between the germline ends. Germline V lookup: CDR1 SGDLS, CDR2 YYNGEE. The CDR3 nucleotides are TGTGCCAGCAGCGCCACCTTCTCGGGCCCCGGCTACACCTTC. It is translated as CASSATFSGPGYTF.

This clone came up many times. The J gene is TRBJ1-1, the V gene TRBV6-2 or TRBV6-3; D is perhaps TRBD1 (6 bases). V was shortened by 0 bases and J by 4 bases, with 18 bases between the two germline ends. Germline V gene lookup returns CDR1 MNHEY and CDR2 SVGEGT. There are 17 residues in the CDR3. The CDR3 DNA reads as TGTGCCAGCAGTTACTCAACAGGGAGAGGAGTGGCCACTGAAGCTTTCTTT. Its protein product is CASSYSTGRGVATEAFF.

This clone has at least ten counts. The J gene is TRBJ1-6, the V gene TRBV5-1; D gene ambiguous. CDR1 and CDR2 (germline): SGHRS, YFSETQ. With 3 bases removed from V and 6 bases from J, the gap between germline ends came to 1 base. The CDR3 extends over 11 amino acids. The DNA for the CDR3 is TGCGCCAGCAGCTCTAATTCACCCCTCCACTTT. Its translation: CASSSNSPLHF.

This clone was seen many times. The J gene is TRBJ2-1, the V gene TRBV4-1, with 7 bases identical to TRBD1. V gave up 3 bases and J gave up 4 bases; unmatched junction bases: 6. This CDR3 has 15 residues. Germline CDR1 and CDR2: MGHRA and YSYEKL. This chain's CDR3 is CASSQGQRSYNEQFF. The CDR3 nucleotides read TGCGCCAGCAGCCAGGGACAGCGATCTTACAATGAGCAGTTCTTC.